The 18 T cell receptor beta chains presented below share a single source sample, sequenced in a study of vaccination and CD4 T cells after COVID-19. Their specific antigens are unknown. The sample's treatment: approximately nine-day PBMC culture with coronavirus spike peptide pools or control peptides (ViraFEST assay). Prior to the COVID-19 pandemic (2011-2018), the unexposed donor's CD4+ T cells were collected. Sequence data for DNA of cultured CD4+ T cells were generated by the Oncomine TCR Beta short-read assay. TCRdb passed the PCR reads through MiXCR, listing each CDR3 protein once. The data show 2,400 or so distinct CDR3 sequences, about 20% seen once. Sequences were obtained from CD4+ T cells from blood, cultured in vitro. These receptors originate from a human donor in good health.

This clonotype has a handful of counts. J is TRBJ1-1 and V is TRBV30; no clear D. Per germline, CDR1 GTSNPN and CDR2 SVGIG (reference sequence). The CDR3 contains 12 residues. V was pared by 3 bases and J by 1 base, with 6 bases between. The CDR3 nucleotides are TGTGCCTGGAGGTCAGGGAACACTGAAGCTTTCTTT. Protein: CAWRSGNTEAFF. Full variable domain (rest looked up from reference TRBV30 and TRBJ1-1): SQTIHQWPATLVQPVGSPLSLECTVEGTSNPNLYWYRQAAGRGLQLLFYSVGIGQISSEVPQNLSASRPQDRQFILSSKKLLLSDSGFYLCAWRSGNTEAFFGQGTRLTVV.

This clonotype is medium-sized. V usage is TRBV20-1 and J usage is TRBJ2-3; D could derive from TRBD1 or TRBD2 (5 bases each). V lost 5 bases and J 1 base, leaving 7 bases between the germline ends. The CDR3 covers 12 residues. Germline-derived CDR1 and CDR2 are DFQATT and SNEGSKA (reference sequence). The CDR3 DNA reads TGCAGTGCTCTGGGGGGCACAGATACGCAGTATTTT. Protein: CSALGGTDTQYF.

This chain links TRBV12-3 or TRBV12-4 with TRBJ1-5, with D possibly matching TRBD1 (5 bases). V was clipped by 6 bases and J by 7 bases, with 25 bases between them. This CDR3 spans 17 amino acids. The CDR3 DNA reads as TGTGCCAGCAGCCAAACCTCCGCCGGGCCGAGGGGACAGCCCCAGCATTTT. Residues: CASSQTSAGPRGQPQHF.

The chain is built from TRBV19 and TRBJ1-1; D gene uncertain. CDR1 is LNHDA, CDR2 SQIVND, per germline (reference sequence). CDR3 length: 11 amino acids. Trimming stripped 9 bases from V and 7 bases from J, with 12 bases between. The CDR3 spells CASFRQNEAFF. CDR3 nucleotides: TGTGCCAGCTTCCGGCAGAATGAAGCTTTCTTT.

This clonotype came up a few times. The chain combines TRBV4-1 with TRBJ2-7; 10 bases map to TRBD1. Losses at the gene ends were 7 bases for V and 3 bases for J; bases not matched to a gene: 3. The CDR3 is 13 residues long. CDR1 is MGHRA, CDR2 YSYEKL, per germline. CDR3 residues: CASTGTGDYEQYF. CDR3 coding DNA: TGCGCCAGCACCGGGACAGGGGACTACGAGCAGTACTTC.

As for this clonotype: Likely a read error: the CDR3 ends without its conserved phenylalanine or tryptophan. This chain joins TRBV30 and TRBJ1-2; D is unclear. The CDR3 totals 12 residues. Germline V gene lookup returns CDR1 GTSNPN and CDR2 SVGIG (reference sequence). Trimming shortened V by 1 base and J by 8 bases, and 11 bases separated the two germline ends. CDR3 loop: CAWSAQTGGYTL. The CDR3 region has the DNA TGTGCCTGGAGTGCTCAGACGGGGGGCTACACCCTC.

The count of this clonotype is one. A read error may be the cause here, since a much bigger clone is one base away. V gene TRBV24-1 combines with J gene TRBJ1-5; D unresolved. The CDR3 has 15 residues. The V gene's germline CDR1 is KGHDR and CDR2 SFDVKD. The CDR3, as DNA: TGTGCCGCCAGTGACGGCAGCTATAGCAATCAGCCCCAGCATTTT. Translated: CAASDGSYSNQPQHF.

This clonotype was detected only a few times. The chain employs TRBV7-3 and TRBJ2-6; TRBD1 or TRBD2 may be the D gene (5 bases each). The CDR3 totals 15 residues. CDR1 SGHTA and CDR2 FQGTGA come from the germline V gene. Trimming removed 8 bases from V and 0 bases from J, with 11 bases in between. CDR3 in amino acids: CASGSGTSGANVLTF. The CDR3 nucleotides read TGTGCCAGCGGTTCAGGGACCTCTGGGGCCAACGTCCTGACTTTC.

This chain joins TRBV7-9 and TRBJ2-1, with 10 bases identical to TRBD2. CDR1 is SEHNR and CDR2 is FQNEAQ in the germline V gene (reference sequence). The CDR3 consists of 15 residues. V was pared by 7 bases and J by 6 bases, with 9 bases of the junction left unmatched. CDR3 coding DNA: TGTGCCAGCACCTATAGCGGGGGGACCGGCAATGAGCAGTTCTTC. Residues: CASTYSGGTGNEQFF.

This rearrangement joins TRBV18 to TRBJ1-5; unclear D gene. The CDR3 has 15 residues. The germline gives CDR1 KGHSH, CDR2 LQKENI. V was cut by 2 bases and J by 2 bases, with 10 bases left in between. CDR3 loop: CASSPGSLGNQPQHF. As DNA, the CDR3 is TGTGCCAGCTCACCAGGGTCTCTAGGCAATCAGCCCCAGCATTTT.

This clonotype has only a few counts. The chain employs TRBV7-2 and TRBJ2-3, with D unclear. Germline assignment: CDR1 SGHTA and CDR2 FQGNSA. The CDR3 is 15 amino acids. V was cut by 1 base and J by 5 bases, with 13 bases left in between. CDR3 sequence reads: CASSLGRRAIDTQYF. The CDR3 region has the DNA TGTGCCAGCAGCTTAGGGCGCCGGGCGATAGATACGCAGTATTTT.

This clonotype is labeled medium-sized. The V and J genes are TRBV2 and TRBJ1-2; 7 bases agree with TRBD1. In germline, CDR1 is SNHLY, CDR2 FYNNEI. J lost 2 bases, V lost 6 bases, and 6 bases had no gene match. CDR3 length: 14 residues. CDR3 amino acids: CASRPPGQNYGYTF. The CDR3 nucleotides read TGTGCCAGCAGGCCTCCGGGACAGAACTATGGCTACACCTTC.

V and J are TRBV7-9 and TRBJ1-4; 7 bases are a match to TRBD1. Germline loops: CDR1 SEHNR, CDR2 FQNEAQ (reference sequence). This CDR3 contains 15 residues. Trimming removed 6 bases from V and 3 bases from J; junction bases left unmatched: 7. CDR3 amino acids: CASRRGQDSNEKLFF. Written as DNA, the CDR3 is TGTGCCAGCAGGCGAGGACAGGACTCTAATGAAAAACTGTTTTTT.

This clonotype was counted between two and nine times. The J gene is TRBJ2-3, the V gene TRBV7-3, with 9 bases fitting TRBD2. The V segment lost 5 bases and the J segment 4 bases; nucleotides outside the gene matches: 4. CDR1 is SGHTA and CDR2 is FQGTGA in the germline V gene. This CDR3 region has 14 residues. The CDR3 reads CASSLGTSSDTQYF. CDR3 nucleotide sequence: TGTGCCAGCAGCCTCGGGACTAGCTCAGATACGCAGTATTTT.

The V and J genes are TRBV4-1 and TRBJ2-7; D is undetermined. CDR1 and CDR2 from the germline V gene are MGHRA and YSYEKL. V gave up 4 bases and J gave up 3 bases, with 16 bases separating them. The CDR3 loop spans 15 amino acids. The CDR3 sequence is CASSRGPSLDYEQYF. The DNA of the CDR3 is TGCGCCAGCAGCCGCGGACCGTCTTTGGACTACGAGCAGTACTTC.

In this sample, this clonotype turned up a few times. The gene calls are TRBV6-2 or TRBV6-3 and TRBJ2-1; perhaps TRBD2 as D (6 bases). V lost 8 bases, J lost 9 bases, and 26 bases lay in between. The CDR3 totals 16 residues. From germline, CDR1 is MNHEY and CDR2 SVGEGT. CDR3 DNA sequence: TGTGCCAGCCGGCCGCGTGGGGACTCGTTCTCGGTTGAGCAGTTCTTC. It is translated as CASRPRGDSFSVEQFF.

The genes are TRBV19 and TRBJ1-4; no definite D call. Germline assignment: CDR1 LNHDA and CDR2 SQIVND (reference sequence). This CDR3 is 11 amino acids long. Trimming cost V 8 bases and J 7 bases, with 8 bases left between them. DNA for the CDR3: TGTGCCAGTGGGTTCACTGAAAAACTGTTTTTT. This translates into CASGFTEKLFF.

This chain connects TRBV7-8 to TRBJ2-5; 13 bases agree with TRBD2. Germline-derived CDR1 and CDR2 are SGHVS and FQNEAQ. Trimming removed 4 bases from V and 3 bases from J; junction bases left unmatched: 2. The CDR3 totals 15 residues. The CDR3, as DNA: TGTGCCAGCAGCTGGACTAGCGGGAGAAAAGAGACCCAGTACTTC. This sequence encodes CASSWTSGRKETQYF.